This is a list of T cell receptor beta chains from one sample in a study of cytomegalovirus exposure and HLA in healthy donors. Only in-frame clones appear in the TCRdb table, and some are missing; sequencing was by immunoSEQ multiplex PCR. Among 140,000 to 150,000 clones listed, roughly 80% were seen once. Sequencing was carried out using PBMCs. The receptors here all came from a woman in her thirties or forties in good health and CMV-seropositive. Each CDR3 is given without its conserved first and last residue. Each record gives: J gene, V gene, CDR3 protein.

TRBJ1-2,TRBV7-2,ASSLVTGGPQSYGYT
TRBJ2-5,TRBV28,ASSRHFAGRAETQY
TRBJ1-2,TRBV30,AWPSGNGYT
TRBJ2-3,TRBV19,ASSIPSPY
TRBJ2-1,TRBV28,ASTPSGQGRNEQF
TRBJ2-7,TRBV21-1,ASSKKMANSGHSFSYEQY
TRBJ2-1,TRBV27,ASSLAGYNEQF
TRBJ1-2,TRBV7-2,ASRDSANYGYT
TRBJ1-3,TRBV19,ASSILGGRTGNTIY
-,TRBV7-2,ASSLARDYEQY
TRBJ2-1,TRBV5-1,ASSLELNEQF
TRBJ2-3,TRBV2,ASRDLGLAGGFAESTDTQY
TRBJ1-6,TRBV9,ASTRDRENSPLH
TRBJ2-3,TRBV10-3,AISGGLEDTQY
TRBJ2-1,TRBV2,ASTGLANEQF
TRBJ1-1,TRBV5-1,ASSLDGRPNTEAF
TRBJ2-1,TRBV5-6,ASSGTSGGPIYNEQF
TRBJ2-7,TRBV5-4,ASSLVASGAYEQY
TRBJ2-7,TRBV18,ASSLSTVSYEQY
TRBJ2-1,TRBV18,ASSPGLAGEGQF
TRBJ2-7,TRBV5-1,ASSRDRSFYEQY
TRBJ2-5,TRBV7-2,ASSSLASGVQETQY
TRBJ2-7,TRBV5-4,ASRSGTGLYEQY
TRBJ1-1,TRBV6-4,ASRKTGENTEAF
-,TRBV4-2,ASSQGLTGYRSYEQY
TRBJ2-7,TRBV4-1,ASGQAPGSSSYEQY
TRBJ1-5,TRBV2,ASSLEQGAGQPQH
TRBJ1-1,TRBV27,ASSHNTGKTEAF
TRBJ2-3,TRBV9,ASSVQRSTDTQY
TRBJ2-5,TRBV27,ASSLLAKQETQY
TRBJ1-3,TRBV9,ASSFRDGGFLDGNTIY
TRBJ2-1,TRBV5-4,ASSLELADNEQF
TRBJ1-5,TRBV5-5,ASSLGGVNQPQH
TRBJ2-7,TRBV29-1,SVSWREGSYEQY
TRBJ2-3,TRBV10-2,ASAGTSGGAGRDTQY
TRBJ1-5,TRBV19,ASSTLADQPQH
TRBJ2-7,TRBV6-1,ASSGLAGGGYEQY
TRBJ1-4,TRBV7-9,ASSQDRGREKLF
TRBJ1-1,TRBV4-3,ASSQDSKGVNTEAF